This TCR beta chain was observed in a study of beta chain features in type 1 diabetes. Expressed TCRB transcripts were sequenced after all isolated RNA was converted to cDNA. Data came from immunoSEQ multiplex PCR; TCRdb stores just in-frame clones and leaves some out. The sample has about 350,000 clones, around a fifth seen once. General observations from the study: When VDJ junctions were examined, type 1 diabetes patients showed fewer insertions and more deletions. Patients and controls would share equally any PCR tilt toward shorter templates.

In regard to this clone: What it recognizes is unknown.

This clonotype originated in a young woman in good health. The sequencing input was naive CD4+ T cells from blood.

The CDR3 region has the DNA TGTGCCAGCAGCGTAGGGCTAGCGGGAGCGGTGGGGGGAGAGACCCAGTACTTC. Amino acid sequence: CASSVGLAGAVGGETQYF. The V and J genes are TRBV9 and TRBJ2-5; 10 positions agree with TRBD2. Trimming took 0 bases from V and 4 from J; bases not matched to a gene: 12. The germline V gene encodes CDR1 SGDLS and CDR2 YYNGEE. The CDR3 has 18 amino acids.